These 14 T cell receptor beta chains share one sample of origin, sequenced in a study of early T cells in non-severe SARS-CoV-2 infection. From the 5' RACE reads, TCRdb called clonotypes with MiXCR, one entry per CDR3 protein. The profile covers about 43,000 distinct CDR3 sequences, with approximately 10% appearing a single time and roughly 10% taken by the ten largest. The specimen was whole blood. Receptors originate from an adult who was a healthcare worker with PCR-confirmed SARS-CoV-2 infection or an uninfected control (not recorded which).

Notes on this clonotype: Compared with germline, one end of the junction differs, possibly owing to a read error. The V call is TRBV10-3, the J call TRBJ1-2; D gene ambiguous. CDR1 and CDR2 from the germline V gene are ENHRY and SYGVKD. This CDR3 is built from 14 residues. CDR3 in DNA: TGTGCCTTCAGTGTGGAGATGGATCTCTATGGCTACACCTTC. Protein product: CAFSVEMDLYGYTF.

Of note for this clonotype: No conserved phenylalanine or tryptophan is present at the end of the CDR3, so a read error is the likely explanation. The V and J genes are TRBV7-6 and TRBJ2-7; D is uncertain. CDR3 length: 12 amino acids. Between the trimmed V and J ends, which lost 5 bases and 5 bases, there was a span of 10 bases. CDR1 and CDR2 (germline): SGHVS, FNYEAQ. The CDR3 nucleotides are TGTGCCAGCAGCAACCCCCCGGACGAGCAGTACCTC. It encodes CASSNPPDEQYL.

The chain links TRBV14 to TRBJ2-5; D is unresolved. Germline V gene data show CDR1 as SGHDN and CDR2 as FVKESK. Trimming stripped 0 bases from V and 2 bases from J, with 4 bases between. The CDR3 extends over 13 amino acids. CDR3 amino acids: CASSQDGQETQYF. Written as DNA, the CDR3 is TGTGCCAGCAGCCAAGATGGACAAGAGACCCAGTACTTC. Filled out from reference TRBV14 and TRBJ2-5, the complete variable domain reads EAGVTQFPSHSVIEKGQTVTLRCDPISGHDNLYWYRRVMGKEIKFLLHFVKESKQDESGMPNNRFLAERTGGTYSTLKVQPAELEDSGVYFCASSQDGQETQYFGPGTRLLVL.

The CDR3 DNA reads TGTGCCAGCAGCTTCAGACTGGGAACTGAAGCTTTCTTT. Translated, it gives CASSFRLGTEAFF. V and J are TRBV9 and TRBJ1-1; unclear D gene. V dropped 4 bases and J dropped 5 bases, with 12 bases sitting between them. The CDR3 extends over 13 amino acids. Germline-derived CDR1 and CDR2 are SGDLS and YYNGEE.

This clonotype was seen a handful of times. The CDR3 reads CASSPLGLADTGELFF. Here the CDR3 DNA reads TGTGCCAGCAGCCCTTTAGGACTAGCGGACACCGGGGAGCTGTTTTTT. J is TRBJ2-2 and V is TRBV4-2, with 10 positions matching TRBD2. CDR3 length: 16 amino acids. V was pared by 4 bases and J by 3 bases, with 5 bases of the junction left unmatched. Germline V CDR1 and CDR2: LGHNA, YNFKEQ.

The gene calls are TRBV20-1 and TRBJ2-3; D possibly corresponds to TRBD2 (7 bases). Germline V lookup: CDR1 DFQATT, CDR2 SNEGSKA (reference sequence). Trimming left V 2 bases short and J 1 base short, with 16 bases between. The CDR3 is 16 residues long. CDR3: CSARSPRGGGTDTQYF. The CDR3 coding sequence is TGCAGTGCTAGATCACCAAGGGGGGGAGGCACAGATACGCAGTATTTT.

This clonotype was seen only a few times. V gene TRBV20-1 combines with J gene TRBJ2-7; TRBD2 matches at 10 bases. The CDR3 runs 15 residues. The V and J ends lost 0 bases and 3 bases, in that order; junction bases with no gene match: 5. Germline values: CDR1 DFQATT, CDR2 SNEGSKA (reference sequence). The CDR3 coding sequence is TGCAGTGCTAGAGAACCCGGGACTAGCGACTACGAGCAGTACTTC. It is translated as CSAREPGTSDYEQYF.

This clonotype was detected ten times or more. The chain employs TRBV5-1 and TRBJ2-5, with 10 bases that match TRBD1. The V gene's germline CDR1 is SGHRS and CDR2 YFSETQ. The CDR3 sequence is 15 residues long. After removal of 4 bases from V and 5 bases from J, the junction contained 8 bases not matched to a gene. The CDR3 coding sequence is TGCGCCAGCAGCAAGGGACAGGGGTTATTGGAGACCCAGTACTTC. Its translation is CASSKGQGLLETQYF. Full variable domain (rest looked up from reference TRBV5-1 and TRBJ2-5): KAGVTQTPRYLIKTRGQQVTLSCSPISGHRSVSWYQQTPGQGLQFLFEYFSETQRNKGNFPGRFSGRQFSNSRSEMNVSTLELGDSALYLCASSKGQGLLETQYFGPGTRLLVL.

A few counts support this clonotype. V and J are TRBV4-3 and TRBJ1-1; a possible D gene is TRBD1 (5 bases). CDR3 size: 16 residues. Germline V gene sequence: CDR1 LGHNA, CDR2 YSLEER. Trimming stripped 0 bases from V and 5 bases from J, with 16 bases between. This CDR3 reads CASSQEVWGSWTEAFF. Here the CDR3 DNA reads TGCGCCAGCAGCCAAGAGGTTTGGGGGAGTTGGACTGAAGCTTTCTTT.

This clonotype was seen many times. V is TRBV19 and J is TRBJ1-5; 9 bases map to TRBD1. V lost 5 bases to trimming and J lost 2 bases; unmatched junction nucleotides: 7. The CDR3 totals 16 residues. Germline-derived CDR1 and CDR2 are LNHDA and SQIVND (reference sequence). The CDR3 sequence: CASSPWGQGGNQPQHF. CDR3 nucleotide sequence: TGTGCCAGTAGTCCTTGGGGACAGGGAGGCAATCAGCCCCAGCATTTT.

The chain links TRBV7-2 to TRBJ1-1, with D uncertain. This CDR3 comprises 13 residues. Trimming shortened V by 2 bases and J by 1 base, and 5 bases separated the two germline ends. The germline gives CDR1 SGHTA, CDR2 FQGNSA. In nucleotides, the CDR3 is TGTGCCAGCAGCTTACAGAGGAACACTGAAGCTTTCTTT. This sequence encodes CASSLQRNTEAFF. Combining the CDR3 with reference TRBV7-2 and TRBJ1-1 gives the whole variable domain GAGVSQSPSNKVTEKGKDVELRCDPISGHTALYWYRQSLGQGLEFLIYFQGNSAPDKSGLPSDRFSAERTGGSVSTLTIQRTQQEDSAVYLCASSLQRNTEAFFGQGTRLTVV.

For this clonotype: A read error is possible here, since a much larger clone lies one base away. This chain's CDR3 is CATSYDEQFF. For the CDR3, the DNA is TGTGCCACCTCCTACGATGAGCAGTTCTTC. The rearrangement uses TRBV6-2 or TRBV6-3 and TRBJ2-1; no reliable D call. This CDR3 is 10 amino acids long. Germline V lookup: CDR1 MNHEY, CDR2 SVGEGT.

This clonotype has ten or more counts. The CDR3 DNA reads as TGTGCCAGCACTGCTGGGAACACAGATACGCAGTATTTT. Its translation: CASTAGNTDTQYF. The chain carries TRBV18 and TRBJ2-3, with no clear D. Germline V gives CDR1 KGHSH, CDR2 LQKENI. The germline V and J ends were trimmed by 8 bases and 2 bases, with 11 bases remaining between them. The CDR3 covers 13 residues.

This clonotype has only one observation. The chain has TRBV29-1 and TRBJ2-7; 8 bases agree with TRBD1. The ends lost 4 bases at V and 4 bases at J; junction bases unmatched: 9. CDR3 length: 14 amino acids. CDR1 is SQVTM, CDR2 ANQGSEA, per germline. The CDR3 DNA reads as TGCAGCGTTGTTACCGTCAGGGGGCTTTACGAGCAGTACTTC. Its protein product is CSVVTVRGLYEQYF.